The next 11 T cell receptor beta chains were all read from a single sample in a study of response to subunit inactivated influenza vaccine. TCRdb called the RT-PCR reads again in MiXCR, with one record for every CDR3 protein. The repertoire consists of just over 300,000 distinct CDR3 sequences, with 21% occurring once and the leading ten covering more than 8.5%. The input for sequencing was PBMCs from blood, taken about 19 months after vaccination. These receptors all stem from a man aged 45-69 years who received an inactivated influenza vaccine.

The sample holds a few counts of this clonotype. This chain joins TRBV9 and TRBJ1-1; D gene uncertain. This CDR3 has 15 residues. Germline V gene data show CDR1 as SGDLS and CDR2 as YYNGEE. The germline V and J ends were trimmed by 2 bases and 0 bases, with 11 bases remaining between them. The CDR3, as DNA: TGTGCCAGCAGCGTTGGAGGACTTATGAACACTGAAGCTTTCTTT. Translation gives CASSVGGLMNTEAFF.

The rearrangement links TRBV11-2 to TRBJ2-2; a possible D gene is TRBD2 (5 bases). From germline, CDR1 is SGHAT and CDR2 FQNNGV. The CDR3 has 16 amino acids. V was pared by 1 base and J by 2 bases, with 11 bases between. DNA for the CDR3: TGTGCCAGCAGCTTAGTATGGAGGCCTAACACCGGGGAGCTGTTTTTT. This codes for CASSLVWRPNTGELFF.

This chain uses TRBV9 with TRBJ2-1, with D maybe TRBD2 (6 bases). CDR3 size: 15 residues. V was clipped by 3 bases and J by 0 bases, with 10 bases between them. Germline V gene lookup returns CDR1 SGDLS and CDR2 YYNGEE. CDR3 sequence: CASSERVSSYNEQFF. Written as DNA, the CDR3 is TGTGCCAGCAGCGAGCGGGTCAGCTCCTACAATGAGCAGTTCTTC.

CDR3 in DNA: TGTGCCAGCAGCAAGACTAGCGGGAGTCGCTCAGATACGCAGTATTTT. Translation gives CASSKTSGSRSDTQYF. V usage is TRBV7-2 and J usage is TRBJ2-3, with TRBD2 identical over 12 bases. The CDR3 consists of 16 residues. With V trimmed by 5 bases and J by 4 bases, 7 bases remained unmatched. CDR1 and CDR2 (germline): SGHTA, FQGNSA.

The sample holds many counts of this clonotype. The chain is built from TRBV2 and TRBJ2-1; 9 bases map to TRBD2. The CDR3 has 13 residues. The V gene end was trimmed by 7 bases and the J gene end by 8 bases; junction bases not matched to a gene: 6. Germline V CDR1 and CDR2: SNHLY, FYNNEI. CDR3 nucleotides: TGTGCCAGCAAGGCGGGAGGGGTATATGAGCAGTTCTTC. Protein product: CASKAGGVYEQFF.

This clonotype was seen a handful of times. The V call is TRBV5-4, the J call TRBJ2-2, with a possible D match to TRBD1 (6 bases). The CDR3 has 14 amino acids. In germline, CDR1 is SGHNT, CDR2 YYREEE (reference sequence). V was pared by 3 bases and J by 3 bases, with 9 bases between. CDR3 in DNA: TGTGCCAGCAGCTCTAACAGGGACACCGGGGAGCTGTTTTTT. This gives the protein CASSSNRDTGELFF.

The J gene is TRBJ2-7, the V gene TRBV28; 9 bases fit TRBD1. The CDR3 contains 20 residues. J was trimmed by 3 bases and V by 5 bases; bases with no gene match: 23. Germline lookup yields CDR1 MDHEN and CDR2 SYDVKM. CDR3 sequence: CASSATLGINPGQGIYEQYF. In DNA, the CDR3 is TGTGCCAGCAGTGCAACCTTAGGGATTAATCCGGGACAGGGTATCTACGAGCAGTACTTC.

The V call is TRBV20-1, the J call TRBJ2-3; D call uncertain. The CDR3 loop spans 15 amino acids. Per the germline V gene, CDR1 is DFQATT and CDR2 is SNEGSKA (reference sequence). V was shortened by 7 bases and J by 3 bases, with 20 bases between the two germline ends. The CDR3 sequence is CSGFPATSPTDTQYF. CDR3 sequence (DNA): TGCAGTGGGTTCCCTGCGACATCGCCGACAGATACGCAGTATTTT.

The chain couples TRBV20-1 to TRBJ2-3, with TRBD2 matching over 9 bases. The CDR3 runs to 17 residues. Germline V CDR1 and CDR2: DFQATT, SNEGSKA (reference sequence). J lost 4 bases, V lost 2 bases, and 13 bases had no gene match. CDR3: CSARRRGGLRVADTQYF. In DNA form, the CDR3 reads TGCAGTGCTAGACGGCGGGGGGGCCTAAGGGTAGCAGATACGCAGTATTTT.

The chain couples TRBV27 to TRBJ2-7; 10 bases match TRBD2. The CDR3 has 14 amino acids. After removal of 7 bases from V and 3 bases from J, the junction contained 6 bases not matched to a gene. Germline-derived CDR1 and CDR2 are MNHEY and SMNVEV (reference sequence). Here the CDR3 DNA reads TGTGCCAGCAATCCTAGCGGGAGCGTCTACGAGCAGTACTTC. Its protein is CASNPSGSVYEQYF.

This clonotype was picked up many times. The chain couples TRBV12-3 or TRBV12-4 to TRBJ1-1, with D perhaps TRBD1 (5 bases). The CDR3 is 14 amino acids. V lost 5 bases and J lost 1, with 11 bases in between. The CDR3 is CASSQDSANTEAFF. DNA of the CDR3: TGTGCCAGCAGTCAAGACAGCGCGAACACTGAAGCTTTCTTT.